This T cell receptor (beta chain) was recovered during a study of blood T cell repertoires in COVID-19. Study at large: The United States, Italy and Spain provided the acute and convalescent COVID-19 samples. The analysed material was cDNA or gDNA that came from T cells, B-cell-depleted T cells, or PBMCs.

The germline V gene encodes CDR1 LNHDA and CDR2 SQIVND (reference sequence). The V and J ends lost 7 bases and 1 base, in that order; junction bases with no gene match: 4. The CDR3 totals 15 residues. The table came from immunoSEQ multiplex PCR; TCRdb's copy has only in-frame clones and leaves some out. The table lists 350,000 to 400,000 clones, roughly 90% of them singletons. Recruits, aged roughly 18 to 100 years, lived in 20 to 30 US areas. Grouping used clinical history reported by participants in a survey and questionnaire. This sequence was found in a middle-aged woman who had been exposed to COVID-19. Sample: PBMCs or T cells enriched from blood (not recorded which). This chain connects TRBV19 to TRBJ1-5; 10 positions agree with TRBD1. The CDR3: CASKGTGVSNQPQHF. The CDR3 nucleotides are TGTGCCAGTAAGGGGACAGGGGTAAGCAATCAGCCCCAGCATTTT.